Listed here are 27 T cell receptor beta chains from one sample, sequenced in a study of yellow fever vaccine responses in identical twins (dated by TCRdb to between 2018 and 2020). Library creation used RT-PCR. TCRdb lists the instrument as Illumina HiSeq 2500. The public sequencing data were trimmed at Q25 with fastp and processed into clonotypes with MiXCR by TCRdb, which kept only in-frame beta chains. Here each entry gathers all rows of one CDR3 protein and keeps the most common genes and DNA. Within this sample are about 18,000 distinct CDR3 sequences, with 60% to 70% of them counted one time only. The top ten hold about 8.4% of the sample. The input for sequencing was T cells from blood (PBMCs), unsorted or a sorted subset (not recorded which), taken before or after yellow fever vaccination (not recorded which). The receptors originated from a woman younger than 35 who received the yellow fever vaccine. Donor details come from another sample of the same person, matched by shared clones.

Comments on this clonotype: Germline is not matched at one junction end, which may reflect a read error. The gene calls are TRBV5-1 and TRBJ1-1; maybe TRBD1 (5 bases). The V gene's germline CDR1 is SGHRS and CDR2 YFSETQ. The CDR3 extends over 12 amino acids. This CDR3 reads CASRLTDAEASF. Written as DNA, the CDR3 is TGCGCCAGCAGGTTGACAGACGCCGAAGCTTCGTTT.

The chain couples TRBV7-6 to TRBJ2-7; TRBD2 might be the D (5 bases). Looked up from germline, CDR1 is SGHVS and CDR2 is FNYEAQ. The CDR3 is made up of 16 amino acids. V was pared by 2 bases and J by 2 bases, with 16 bases between. The DNA for the CDR3 is TGTGCCAGCAGCTTAATGGGGAGCGGCGCACCCTACGAGCAGTACTTC. This codes for CASSLMGSGAPYEQYF.

This chain joins TRBV5-1 and TRBJ1-4; 8 bases match TRBD1. This CDR3 comprises 15 residues. V was pared by 0 bases and J by 4 bases, with 2 bases of the junction left unmatched. Germline V gene sequence: CDR1 SGHRS, CDR2 YFSETQ. In DNA, the CDR3 is TGCGCCAGCAGCTTGGGCGACAGGGGTAATGAAAAACTGTTTTTT. It codes for CASSLGDRGNEKLFF.

V usage is TRBV18 and J usage is TRBJ2-1; the D gene is possibly TRBD1 (5 bases). This CDR3 spans 17 amino acids. Germline CDR1 KGHSH, CDR2 LQKENI. The V end lost 3 bases, the J end lost 2 bases, and 17 bases lay between the germline ends. CDR3 protein: CASSPPSGASTYNEQFF. CDR3 coding DNA: TGTGCCAGCTCACCCCCTAGTGGGGCATCAACCTACAATGAGCAGTTCTTC.

The chain is built from TRBV4-2 and TRBJ2-1; 7 nucleotides line up with TRBD2. Germline V gene data show CDR1 as LGHNA and CDR2 as YNFKEQ. The CDR3 consists of 17 residues. The V and J ends lost 4 bases and 2 bases, in that order; junction bases with no gene match: 11. Here the CDR3 reads CASSPAAGSTPYNEQFF. The CDR3 nucleotides are TGTGCCAGCAGCCCGGCAGCGGGGTCAACACCCTACAATGAGCAGTTCTTC.

A few counts support this clonotype. The chain links TRBV5-6 to TRBJ2-1, with D possibly TRBD1 on 6 matching bases. This CDR3 has 17 residues. Trimming stripped 0 bases from V and 1 base from J, with 14 bases between. Looked up from germline, CDR1 is SGHDT and CDR2 is YYEEEE. DNA of the CDR3: TGTGCCAGCAGCTTGGCCGGCAGGGGCTATTCCTACAATGAGCAGTTCTTC. It specifies CASSLAGRGYSYNEQFF.

This chain's CDR3 is CASSSQTGRAFF. CDR3 nucleotide sequence: TGTGCCAGCAGTTCCCAGACAGGGCGTGCTTTCTTT. V usage is TRBV28 and J usage is TRBJ1-1, with 7 bases lining up with TRBD1. Trimming cost V 4 bases and J 11 bases; bases outside gene matches: 7. The CDR3 covers 12 residues. CDR1 and CDR2 (germline): MDHEN, SYDVKM.

The rearrangement uses TRBV5-6 and TRBJ2-1, with TRBD2 identical over 7 bases. V shed 1 base, J shed 0 bases, and the junction held 7 bases outside the gene matches. This CDR3 spans 17 amino acids. Germline V lookup: CDR1 SGHDT, CDR2 YYEEEE. The CDR3 sequence: CASSLIARGSSYNEQFF. The CDR3 DNA reads TGTGCCAGCAGCTTGATTGCTCGCGGGAGCTCCTACAATGAGCAGTTCTTC.

The chain combines TRBV15 with TRBJ2-1, with D tentatively TRBD1 or TRBD2 (5 bases each). CDR1 LNHNV and CDR2 YYDKDF come from the germline V gene (reference sequence). V was clipped by 1 base and J by 4 bases, with 17 bases between them. The CDR3 is 17 residues long. Here the CDR3 reads CATSRAREARGYNEQFF. The CDR3, as DNA: TGTGCCACCAGCAGAGCCCGGGAAGCAAGGGGATACAATGAGCAGTTCTTC.

The rearrangement uses TRBV5-1 and TRBJ2-1; 7 nucleotides agree with TRBD2. V lost 5 bases to trimming and J lost 1 base; unmatched junction nucleotides: 6. This CDR3 region has 15 residues. Germline V gives CDR1 SGHRS, CDR2 YFSETQ. This CDR3 is CASRSSGESYNEQFF. The CDR3 DNA sequence: TGCGCCAGCAGATCCAGCGGGGAATCCTACAATGAGCAGTTCTTC.

The chain uses TRBV12-3 or TRBV12-4 and TRBJ2-5, with 10 bases lining up with TRBD1. V was pared by 5 bases and J by 5 bases, with 11 bases of the junction left unmatched. The CDR3 extends over 16 amino acids. CDR3 in amino acids: CASSASGTGVGETQYF. DNA of the CDR3: TGTGCCAGCAGTGCCTCCGGGACAGGGGTTGGCGAGACCCAGTACTTC.

This clonotype has just a few counts. The chain links TRBV11-3 to TRBJ2-1; 14 bases agree with TRBD2. From germline, CDR1 is SGHNT and CDR2 YENEEA. The CDR3 is 19 amino acids. V shed 6 bases and J 7 bases; nucleotides not matched to a gene: 17. The CDR3 DNA is TGTGCCAGCAGACGAATAGGGACTAGCGGGGGATCATCCGCAAATGAGCAGTTCTTC. Its translation is CASRRIGTSGGSSANEQFF.

The table lists this clonotype with a count of one. The chain joins TRBV2 to TRBJ2-7, with D uncertain. Trimming stripped 4 bases from V and 2 bases from J, with 6 bases between. The CDR3 consists of 12 residues. Germline V gives CDR1 SNHLY, CDR2 FYNNEI. CDR3 sequence (DNA): TGTGCCAGCAGTGTTGTAGCCTACGAGCAGTACGTC. Its protein product is CASSVVAYEQYV.

V usage is TRBV4-1 and J usage is TRBJ2-1, with TRBD2 identical over 7 bases. The CDR3 extends over 16 amino acids. The V and J ends lost 2 bases and 4 bases, in that order; junction bases with no gene match: 8. Looked up from germline, CDR1 is MGHRA and CDR2 is YSYEKL. The CDR3 reads CASSQRLAEPYNEQFF. CDR3 nucleotides: TGCGCCAGCAGCCAACGTCTAGCGGAGCCATACAATGAGCAGTTCTTC.

This clonotype was found a few times. The J gene is TRBJ1-1, the V gene TRBV28, with D unclear. V lost 6 bases and J 4 bases, leaving 12 bases between the germline ends. The CDR3 extends over 13 amino acids. Per germline, CDR1 MDHEN and CDR2 SYDVKM. The CDR3 sequence: CASRHPVSTEAFF. The DNA for the CDR3 is TGTGCCAGCAGGCACCCGGTAAGCACTGAAGCTTTCTTT.

J is TRBJ1-5 and V is TRBV2; D remains ambiguous. Germline values: CDR1 SNHLY, CDR2 FYNNEI. This CDR3 spans 15 amino acids. The V end was cut by 2 bases, the J end by 0 bases, with 8 bases between. In nucleotides, the CDR3 is TGTGCCAGCAGTGAAAGTATACTTAGCAATCAGCCCCAGCATTTT. It codes for CASSESILSNQPQHF.

This chain joins TRBV5-1 and TRBJ2-1; 15 positions match TRBD2. The CDR3 is 16 residues long. The germline V gene has CDR1 SGHRS and CDR2 YFSETQ. V was pared by 5 bases and J by 5 bases, with 5 bases of the junction left unmatched. CDR3 coding DNA: TGCGCCAGCAGATCTGGACTAGCGGGGGGGAACAATGAGCAGTTCTTC. Residues: CASRSGLAGGNNEQFF.

This chain joins TRBV5-1 and TRBJ2-1; possible D gene TRBD1, 5 bases. The CDR3 is made up of 15 amino acids. Trimming left V 0 bases short and J 3 bases short, with 10 bases between. Germline values: CDR1 SGHRS, CDR2 YFSETQ. The CDR3 sequence is CASSLEPGIYNEQFF. CDR3 coding DNA: TGCGCCAGCAGCTTGGAGCCAGGGATCTACAATGAGCAGTTCTTC.

The chain uses TRBV29-1 and TRBJ1-1; TRBD1 might be the D (5 bases). V lost 6 bases to trimming and J lost 4 bases, with 9 bases between them. There are 11 residues in the CDR3. Germline V gene sequence: CDR1 SQVTM, CDR2 ANQGSEA. The CDR3 DNA sequence: TGCAGCGTCGGGAGGGGCACTGAAGCTTTCTTT. It codes for CSVGRGTEAFF.

This CDR3 reads CASSSSDSPHSTGYTF. The CDR3, as DNA: TGTGCCAGCAGCTCGAGCGACAGCCCGCACTCGACCGGCTACACCTTC. The V and J genes are TRBV11-1 and TRBJ1-2; a possible D gene is TRBD1 (5 bases). The germline V gene has CDR1 SGHAT and CDR2 FQDESV (reference sequence). V was clipped by 4 bases and J by 8 bases, with 23 bases between them. The CDR3 spans 16 residues.

The rearrangement uses TRBV5-1 and TRBJ1-1; possibly TRBD1 for D (6 bases). The V gene lost 0 bases and the J gene lost 0 bases, with 9 bases spanning the gap. The CDR3 sequence is 15 residues long. The germline V gene has CDR1 SGHRS and CDR2 YFSETQ. CDR3 sequence reads: CASSLGGGMNTEAFF. CDR3 DNA: TGCGCCAGCAGCTTGGGCGGGGGCATGAACACTGAAGCTTTCTTT.

This sequence joins TRBV12-3 or TRBV12-4 and TRBJ2-2; 10 positions match TRBD1. This CDR3 has 15 residues. Trimming cost V 7 bases and J 5 bases; bases outside gene matches: 7. CDR3 residues: CASIPGQGSTGELFF. In nucleotides, the CDR3 is TGTGCCAGCATCCCGGGACAGGGGTCTACCGGGGAGCTGTTTTTT.

The chain employs TRBV11-3 and TRBJ1-3; D may be TRBD1 (6 bases). Trimming took 5 bases from V and 0 from J, leaving 11 bases between them. CDR1 and CDR2 (germline): SGHNT, YENEEA. The CDR3 totals 15 residues. CDR3 coding DNA: TGTGCCAGCAGCGTCGACAGGTACTCTGGAAACACCATATATTTT. It is translated as CASSVDRYSGNTIYF. The whole variable domain, remainder taken from reference TRBV11-3 and TRBJ1-3, is EAGVVQSPRYKIIEKKQPVAFWCNPISGHNTLYWYLQNLGQGPELLIRYENEEAVDDSQLPKDRFSAERLKGVDSTLKIQPAELGDSAVYLCASSVDRYSGNTIYFGEGSWLTVV.

This clonotype has a single count. The chain is built from TRBV4-1 and TRBJ1-4, with D uncertain. V lost 2 bases, J lost 4 bases, and 20 bases lay in between. The germline CDR1 and CDR2 sequences are MGHRA and YSYEKL. This CDR3 spans 18 amino acids. The CDR3 DNA sequence: TGCGCCAGCAGCCAAACCGGGATCCGCAACTACAATAATGAAAAACTGTTTTTT. It encodes CASSQTGIRNYNNEKLFF.

This clonotype showed up just once. The V gene is TRBV2, the J gene TRBJ2-1, with D perhaps matching TRBD2 (6 bases). Germline values: CDR1 SNHLY, CDR2 FYNNEI. The CDR3 extends over 12 amino acids. V gave up 5 bases and J gave up 7 bases, with 9 bases separating them. As DNA, the CDR3 is TGTGCCAGCAGTCCGGGGAGGAATGAGCAGTTCTTC. Translated: CASSPGRNEQFF.

There are a few counts of this clonotype. The chain couples TRBV20-1 to TRBJ2-7, with 9 positions matching TRBD2. The CDR3 sequence is 16 residues long. Germline loops: CDR1 DFQATT, CDR2 SNEGSKA (reference sequence). The ends lost 0 bases at V and 2 bases at J; junction bases unmatched: 8. The CDR3 DNA is TGCAGTGCTAGAGATCGACCAGCGGGAGGAACCTACGAGCAGTACTTC. Translated, it gives CSARDRPAGGTYEQYF.

V usage is TRBV12-3 or TRBV12-4 and J usage is TRBJ2-3; D remains ambiguous. CDR3 length: 12 residues. Trimming shortened V by 6 bases and J by 2 bases, and 6 bases separated the two germline ends. The CDR3, as DNA: TGTGCCAGCAGGGATACCACAGATACGCAGTATTTT. As protein: CASRDTTDTQYF.